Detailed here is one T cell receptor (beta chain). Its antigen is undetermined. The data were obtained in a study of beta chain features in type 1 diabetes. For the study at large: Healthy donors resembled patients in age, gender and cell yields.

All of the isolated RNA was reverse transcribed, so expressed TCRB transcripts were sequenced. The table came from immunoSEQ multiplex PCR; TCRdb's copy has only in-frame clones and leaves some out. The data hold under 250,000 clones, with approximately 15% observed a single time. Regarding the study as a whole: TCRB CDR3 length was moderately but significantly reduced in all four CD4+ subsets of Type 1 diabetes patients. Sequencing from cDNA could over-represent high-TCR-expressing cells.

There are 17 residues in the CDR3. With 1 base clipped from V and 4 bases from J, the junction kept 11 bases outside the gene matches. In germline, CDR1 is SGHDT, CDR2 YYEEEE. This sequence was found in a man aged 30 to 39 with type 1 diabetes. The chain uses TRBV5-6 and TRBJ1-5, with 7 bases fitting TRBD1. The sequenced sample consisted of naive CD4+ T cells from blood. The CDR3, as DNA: TGTGCCAGCAGCTTGAACGGGGGACAGCTCTCGAATCAGCCCCAGCATTTT. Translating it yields CASSLNGGQLSNQPQHF.